This TCR beta chain stems from a study of shared clonotypes between healthy human individuals. Study-level points and caveats: Clonotype sharing among donors was thought likely to change with sequencing depth. For naive CD4 cells, 4% to 6% of clonotypes were shared across a few donors.

Cells designated naive CD8 were CD45RO-negative and were positively selected for CCR7, with terminally differentiated effector memory CD45RA+ cells excluded. Everyone who donated was a Caucasian adult who lived in Nashville, Tennessee. To note about this clone: Its matching antigen is unknown.

Repertoires were generated with immunoSEQ multiplex PCR, while TCRdb's copy carries only in-frame clones and drops some. Of some 580,000 clones detected, 95% to 98% appear once; the ten largest clones hold approximately 0.3%. This TCR came from a young man in good health. Sequences were obtained from naive CD8+ T cells sorted from blood.

CDR3 protein: CASSPAISGNTIYF. Written as DNA, the CDR3 is TGTGCCAGCTCTCCTGCCATCTCTGGAAACACCATATATTTT. The chain carries TRBV7-9 and TRBJ1-3; no reliable D call. The CDR3 is 14 amino acids. Trimming took off 8 bases at V and 0 bases at J, with 11 bases between the two ends. CDR1 SEHNR and CDR2 FQNEAQ come from the germline V gene (reference sequence).